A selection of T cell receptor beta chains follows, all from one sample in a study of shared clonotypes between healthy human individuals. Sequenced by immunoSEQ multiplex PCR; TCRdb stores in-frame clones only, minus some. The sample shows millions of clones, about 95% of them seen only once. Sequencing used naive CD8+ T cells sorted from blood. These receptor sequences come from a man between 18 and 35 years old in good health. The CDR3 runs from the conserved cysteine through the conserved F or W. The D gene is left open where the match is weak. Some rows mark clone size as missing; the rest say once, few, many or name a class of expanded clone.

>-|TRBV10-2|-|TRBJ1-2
CASSESFAESIYGYTF
TGCGCCAGCAGTGAGTCCTTCGCAGAGAGCATTTATGGCTACACCTTC
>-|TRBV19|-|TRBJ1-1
CASSIDHGEDTEAFF
TGTGCCAGTAGTATAGATCACGGGGAGGACACTGAAGCTTTCTTT
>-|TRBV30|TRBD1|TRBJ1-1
CAWAMTGGWTEAFF
TGTGCCTGGGCGATGACAGGGGGCTGGACTGAAGCTTTCTTT
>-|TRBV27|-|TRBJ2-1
CASSFRGPYNEQFF
TGTGCCAGCAGTTTTAGGGGTCCTTACAATGAGCAGTTCTTC
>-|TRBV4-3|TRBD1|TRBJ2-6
CASSQDPGDRGPGANVLTF
TGCGCCAGCAGCCAAGATCCGGGGGACAGGGGGCCTGGGGCCAACGTCCTGACTTTC
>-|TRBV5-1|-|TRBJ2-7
CASSLIRDEQYF
TGCGCCAGCAGCTTGATCAGGGACGAGCAGTACTTC
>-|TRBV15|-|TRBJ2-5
CATSVPSETQYF
TGTGCCACCAGCGTTCCCTCAGAGACCCAGTACTTC
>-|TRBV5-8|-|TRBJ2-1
CASSHSGLPYNEQFF
TGTGCCAGCAGCCACTCGGGGCTTCCTTACAATGAGCAGTTCTTC
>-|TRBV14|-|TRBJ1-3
CASTGTGKKSGNTIYF
TGTGCCAGCACCGGAACAGGGAAAAAATCTGGAAACACCATATATTTT
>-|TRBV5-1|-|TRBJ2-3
CASSLSVGEQYF
TGCGCCAGCAGCTTGTCCGTGGGGGAGCAGTATTTT
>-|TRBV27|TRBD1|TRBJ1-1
CASSPYRGRGDTEAFF
TGTGCCAGCAGTCCATACAGGGGGCGAGGGGACACTGAAGCTTTCTTT
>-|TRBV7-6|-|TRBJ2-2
CASSSGTGELFF
TGTGCCAGCAGCTCCGGTACCGGGGAGCTGTTTTTT
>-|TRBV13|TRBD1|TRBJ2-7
CASSLGDSPSYEQYF
TGTGCCAGCAGCTTGGGGGACAGTCCGTCCTACGAGCAGTACTTC
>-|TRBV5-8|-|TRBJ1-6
CASSSGPNSPLHF
TGTGCCAGCAGCTCCGGGCCTAATTCACCCCTCCACTTT
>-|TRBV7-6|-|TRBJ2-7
CASSFGTGFSYEQYF
TGTGCCAGCAGCTTCGGGACTGGCTTTTCCTACGAGCAGTACTTC
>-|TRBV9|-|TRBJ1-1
CASSPLKAEAFF
TGTGCCAGCAGCCCCCTTAAGGCTGAAGCTTTCTTT
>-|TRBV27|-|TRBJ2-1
CASTGLSNEQFF
TGTGCCAGCACCGGACTCTCCAATGAGCAGTTCTTC
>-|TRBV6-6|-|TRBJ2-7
CASSGGGTSVYEQYF
TGTGCCAGCAGCGGAGGGGGTACTAGTGTCTACGAGCAGTACTTC
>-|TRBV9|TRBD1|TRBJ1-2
CASSVGGQEIYGYTF
TGTGCCAGCAGCGTAGGGGGACAGGAGATCTATGGCTACACCTTC
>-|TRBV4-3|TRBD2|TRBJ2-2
CASSQDRLAGVNTGELFF
TGCGCCAGCAGCCAAGATCGACTAGCGGGAGTGAACACCGGGGAGCTGTTTTTT
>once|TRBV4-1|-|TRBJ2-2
CASSFGQHTGELFF
TGCGCCAGCAGCTTCGGACAGCACACCGGGGAGCTGTTTTTT
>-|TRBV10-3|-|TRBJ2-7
CAIMGQESSYEQYF
TGTGCCATCATGGGGCAGGAAAGCTCCTACGAGCAGTACTTC
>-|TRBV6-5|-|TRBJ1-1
CASSGTIGVGTEAFF
TGTGCCAGCAGCGGGACCATTGGGGTAGGCACTGAAGCTTTCTTT
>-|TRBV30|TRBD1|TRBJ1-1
CAWSRDRGGTEAFF
TGTGCCTGGTCCCGGGACAGGGGCGGCACTGAAGCTTTCTTT
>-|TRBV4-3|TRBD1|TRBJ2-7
CASSQDSRGPETPYYEQYF
TGCGCCAGCAGCCAAGATTCGAGGGGGCCTGAGACCCCTTACTACGAGCAGTACTTC
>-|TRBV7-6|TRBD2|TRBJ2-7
CASSLKAGPYEQYF
TGTGCCAGCAGCTTAAAAGCGGGACCCTACGAGCAGTACTTC
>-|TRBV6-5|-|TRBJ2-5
CASSYSGNREETQYF
TGTGCCAGCAGTTACTCCGGGAACAGGGAAGAGACCCAGTACTTC
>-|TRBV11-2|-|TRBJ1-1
CASSLGSGTEAFF
TGTGCCAGCAGCTTAGGATCCGGCACTGAAGCTTTCTTT
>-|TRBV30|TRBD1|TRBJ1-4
CAWSTGTGGSGEKLFF
TGTGCCTGGTCAACCGGGACAGGGGGTTCTGGAGAAAAACTGTTTTTT
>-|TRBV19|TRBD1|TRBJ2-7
CASSSAGGYEQYF
TGTGCCAGTAGTTCGGCAGGGGGCTACGAGCAGTACTTC
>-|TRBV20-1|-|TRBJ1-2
CSAGPRDGYTF
TGCAGTGCTGGCCCCAGGGATGGCTACACCTTC
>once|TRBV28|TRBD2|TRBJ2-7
CASSQGLVVYEQYF
TGTGCCAGCAGCCAAGGACTAGTCGTCTACGAGCAGTACTTC
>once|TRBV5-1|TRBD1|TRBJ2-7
CASSLPGGYYEQYF
TGCGCCAGCAGCTTGCCAGGGGGCTACTACGAGCAGTACTTC
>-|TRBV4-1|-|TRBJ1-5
CASSLVGDASNQPQHF
TGCGCCAGCAGCCTCGTAGGGGACGCCAGCAATCAGCCCCAGCATTTT
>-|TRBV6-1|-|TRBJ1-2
CASSGTQWEGYTF
TGTGCCAGCAGTGGCACGCAATGGGAGGGCTACACCTTC
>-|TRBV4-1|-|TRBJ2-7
CASSQDPGSSYEQYF
TGCGCCAGCAGCCAAGACCCGGGATCCTCTTACGAGCAGTACTTC
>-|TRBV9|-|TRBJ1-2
CASSVGTNYGYTF
TGTGCCAGCAGCGTAGGGACTAACTATGGCTACACCTTC
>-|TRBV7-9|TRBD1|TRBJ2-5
CASGTGGETQYF
TGTGCCAGCGGGACAGGGGGAGAGACCCAGTACTTC
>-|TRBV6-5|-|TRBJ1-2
CASSSPREGYTF
TGTGCCAGCAGTTCCCCCCGTGAGGGCTACACCTTC
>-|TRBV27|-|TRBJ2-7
CASSPGGETEQYF
TGTGCCAGCAGTCCAGGGGGGGAAACGGAGCAGTACTTC
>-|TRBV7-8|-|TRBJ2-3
CASSLVGDTQYF
TGTGCCAGCAGCTTAGTAGGAGATACGCAGTATTTT
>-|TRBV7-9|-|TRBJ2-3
CASTQGRTDTQYF
TGTGCCAGCACCCAAGGAAGAACAGATACGCAGTATTTT
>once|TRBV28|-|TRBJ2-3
CASSPFAASYTDTQYF
TGTGCCAGCAGTCCCTTCGCCGCTAGCTACACAGATACGCAGTATTTT
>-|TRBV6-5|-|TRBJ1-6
CASSQGGSPLHF
TGTGCCAGCAGTCAAGGCGGGTCACCCCTCCACTTT
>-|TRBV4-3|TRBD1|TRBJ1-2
CASSQDAGTALYGYTF
TGCGCCAGCAGCCAAGACGCCGGGACAGCCCTCTATGGCTACACCTTC
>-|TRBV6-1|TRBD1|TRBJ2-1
CASSNKGARNEQFF
TGTGCCAGCAGTAACAAGGGGGCTCGCAATGAGCAGTTCTTC
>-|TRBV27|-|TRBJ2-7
CASSSEGGTYEQYF
TGTGCCAGCAGTTCAGAGGGGGGGACCTACGAGCAGTACTTC
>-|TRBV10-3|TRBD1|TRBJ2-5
CAISTLLGDRGGETQYF
TGTGCCATCAGCACATTACTCGGGGACAGGGGAGGTGAGACCCAGTACTTC
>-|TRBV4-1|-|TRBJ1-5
CASSQEGTSNQPQHF
TGCGCCAGCAGCCAAGAAGGGACGAGCAATCAGCCCCAGCATTTT
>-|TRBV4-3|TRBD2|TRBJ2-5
CASSPGLAGVRETQYF
TGCGCCAGCAGCCCCGGACTAGCGGGAGTCCGGGAGACCCAGTACTTC
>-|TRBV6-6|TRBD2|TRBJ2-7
CAIRGGSYEQYF
TGTGCCATCCGCGGGGGCTCCTACGAGCAGTACTTC
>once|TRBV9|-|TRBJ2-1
CASSVSGSSYNEQFF
TGTGCCAGCAGCGTATCGGGGAGCTCCTACAATGAGCAGTTCTTC
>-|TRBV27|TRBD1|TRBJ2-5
CASSLRGDRGPEETQYF
TGTGCCAGCAGTTTACGGGGGGACAGGGGACCGGAAGAGACCCAGTACTTC
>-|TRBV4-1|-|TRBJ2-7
CASSHLQSPPYEQYF
TGCGCCAGCAGCCACTTACAGAGCCCCCCCTACGAGCAGTACTTC
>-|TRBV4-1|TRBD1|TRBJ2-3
CASSQEQGVSDTQYF
TGCGCCAGCAGCCAAGAACAGGGGGTGTCAGATACGCAGTATTTT
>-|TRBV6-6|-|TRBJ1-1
CASSAGPNTEAFF
TGTGCCAGCTCCGCTGGCCCGAACACTGAAGCTTTCTTT
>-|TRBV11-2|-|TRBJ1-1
CASSFSGTVNTEAFF
TGTGCCAGCAGCTTCTCCGGGACGGTGAACACTGAAGCTTTCTTT